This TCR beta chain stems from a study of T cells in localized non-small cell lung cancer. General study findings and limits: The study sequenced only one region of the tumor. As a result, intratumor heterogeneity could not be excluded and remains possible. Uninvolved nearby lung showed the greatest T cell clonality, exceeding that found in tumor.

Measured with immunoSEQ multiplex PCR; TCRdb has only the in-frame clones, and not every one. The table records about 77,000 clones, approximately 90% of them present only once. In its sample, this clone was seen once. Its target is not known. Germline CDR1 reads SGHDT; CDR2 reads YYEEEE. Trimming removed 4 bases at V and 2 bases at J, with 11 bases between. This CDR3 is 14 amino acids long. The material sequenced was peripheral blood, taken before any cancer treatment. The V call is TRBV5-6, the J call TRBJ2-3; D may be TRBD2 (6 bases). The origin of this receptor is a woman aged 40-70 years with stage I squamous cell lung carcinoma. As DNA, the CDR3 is TGTGCCAGCAGCCTTGGGAGGACCACAGATACGCAGTATTTT. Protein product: CASSLGRTTDTQYF.